These 24 T cell receptor beta chains came from one sample sequenced in a study of T-cell memory formation after mild COVID-19. One entry per CDR3 protein results from TCRdb running MiXCR on the 5' RACE reads. The data hold tens of thousands of distinct CDR3 sequences, with 25% to 30% observed a single time. The sequencing sample was made of PBMCs or a T cell subset sorted from them (not recorded which). The receptors were gathered from a man between 18 and 29 years old who had mild COVID-19 (a few samples of this study predate the infection). Cell type and time point are not known.

This clonotype was recorded at least ten times. The rearrangement links TRBV7-9 to TRBJ2-5, with 9 nucleotides matching TRBD1. There are 17 residues in the CDR3. With 7 bases clipped from V and 5 bases from J, the junction kept 17 bases outside the gene matches. CDR1 is SEHNR, CDR2 FQNEAQ, per germline (reference sequence). The DNA of the CDR3 is TGTGCCAGCACACCGGGACAGGGCTTTGTTCGGCGGGAGACCCAGTACTTC. This encodes CASTPGQGFVRRETQYF.

In this sample, this clonotype turned up a few times. This chain uses TRBV7-2 with TRBJ2-5, with D possibly matching TRBD2 (7 bases). Trimming stripped 6 bases from V and 5 bases from J, with 19 bases between. From germline, CDR1 is SGHTA and CDR2 FQGNSA. This CDR3 has 15 residues. Here the CDR3 DNA reads TGTGCCAGCAGTATAGCCGGGGGGCCGCAGGAGACCCAGTACTTC. As protein: CASSIAGGPQETQYF.

This clonotype was observed a few times. The genes are TRBV7-2 and TRBJ2-2, with 10 bases lining up with TRBD1. J was trimmed by 3 bases and V by 5 bases; bases with no gene match: 3. Germline CDR1 is SGHTA and CDR2 is FQGNSA. The CDR3 has 15 amino acids. The CDR3 DNA is TGTGCCAGCAGCCTAGGGACAGGGGACACCGGGGAGCTGTTTTTT. Amino acids: CASSLGTGDTGELFF.

This rearrangement joins TRBV5-1 to TRBJ2-1; D possibly corresponds to TRBD1 (5 bases). The CDR3 has 16 amino acids. The V gene lost 2 bases and the J gene lost 0 bases, with 12 bases spanning the gap. Germline loops: CDR1 SGHRS, CDR2 YFSETQ. CDR3 sequence (DNA): TGCGCCAGCAGCTTTGAAGGGGTGAGCTCCTACAATGAGCAGTTCTTC. The encoded protein is CASSFEGVSSYNEQFF.

This clonotype was recorded a few times. The chain joins TRBV25-1 to TRBJ2-1, with D uncertain. The CDR3 has 12 amino acids. Deletions cut 6 bases from V and 9 bases from J, with 12 bases between. The germline gives CDR1 MGHDK, CDR2 SYGVNS. Written as DNA, the CDR3 is TGTGCCAGCAGCCCATCGAGGCGTGAGCAGTTCTTC. Translation gives CASSPSRREQFF.

This clonotype turned up a few times. The rearrangement uses TRBV4-1 and TRBJ2-5, with TRBD2 as a possible D gene (6 bases). CDR1 MGHRA and CDR2 YSYEKL come from the germline V gene. V was trimmed by 0 bases and J by 3 bases, leaving 11 bases between them. The CDR3 spans 15 residues. The chain's CDR3 is CASSQDPREEETQYF. The CDR3 bases are TGCGCCAGCAGCCAAGACCCCAGGGAGGAAGAGACCCAGTACTTC.

The chain carries TRBV10-3 and TRBJ2-3; 8 bases are a match to TRBD2. The V segment lost 4 bases and the J segment 0 bases; nucleotides outside the gene matches: 3. This CDR3 is built from 15 residues. Germline CDR1 and CDR2: ENHRY and SYGVKD. The CDR3 bases are TGTGCCATCAGTGGCGGACTAGCTAGCACAGATACGCAGTATTTT. Protein: CAISGGLASTDTQYF.

This clonotype was seen a few times. An end of the junction does not agree with germline; a read error may underlie this. The gene calls are TRBV30 and TRBJ2-1; D possibly corresponds to TRBD2 (5 bases). The CDR3 contains 14 residues. CDR1 and CDR2 from the germline V gene are GTSNPN and SVGIG (reference sequence). The DNA of the CDR3 is TGTGCCAGGAGTACCCCGGGAACTCACAATGAGCAGTTCTTC. This encodes CARSTPGTHNEQFF. The entire variable domain, with the rest obtained from reference TRBV30 and TRBJ2-1, is as follows: SQTIHQWPATLVQPVGSPLSLECTVEGTSNPNLYWYRQAAGRGLQLLFYSVGIGQISSEVPQNLSASRPQDRQFILSSKKLLLSDSGFYLCARSTPGTHNEQFFGPGTRLTVL.

The V and J genes are TRBV12-3 or TRBV12-4 and TRBJ2-1; TRBD2 matches at 11 bases. V lost 6 bases, J lost 10 bases, and 14 bases stayed unmatched. The CDR3 covers 16 residues. Written as DNA, the CDR3 is TGTGCCAGCAGAGCTAGCGGGGGGACATACCTTGGAGAGCAGTTCTTC. Protein: CASRASGGTYLGEQFF.

The rearrangement links TRBV2 to TRBJ2-2, with a weak D call TRBD1 (5 bases). The V gene lost 7 bases and the J gene lost 6 bases, with 9 bases spanning the gap. The germline V gene encodes CDR1 SNHLY and CDR2 FYNNEI. The CDR3 length is 12 residues. CDR3 coding DNA: TGTGCCAGCATGGGCAGGGCCGGGGAGCTGTTTTTT. Protein sequence: CASMGRAGELFF.

The V and J genes are TRBV9 and TRBJ1-2; the D is unclear. Germline V gene lookup returns CDR1 SGDLS and CDR2 YYNGEE. The CDR3 runs 12 residues. V shed 5 bases and J shed 6 bases, with 11 bases lying between them. The CDR3 nucleotides read TGTGCCAGCAGGGGAGTAGACGATGGCTACACCTTC. It specifies CASRGVDDGYTF. The full variable domain, with the rest looked up from reference TRBV9 and TRBJ1-2, is DSGVTQTPKHLITATGQRVTLRCSPRSGDLSVYWYQQSLDQGLQFLIQYYNGEERAKGNILERFSAQQFPDLHSELNLSSLELGDSALYFCASRGVDDGYTFGSGTRLTVV.

In its sample, this clonotype was seen a few times. The V call is TRBV4-3, the J call TRBJ2-7, with TRBD2 as a possible D gene (6 bases). This CDR3 contains 14 residues. The germline gives CDR1 LGHNA, CDR2 YSLEER. Trimming cost V 9 bases and J 6 bases, with 21 bases left between them. CDR3 region: CARNSARRVFEQYF. CDR3 sequence (DNA): TGCGCCAGAAACTCGGCCCGGAGGGTGTTCGAGCAGTACTTC.

This clonotype appeared a few times. The rearrangement links TRBV7-7 to TRBJ2-2; possible D gene TRBD2, 7 bases. V lost 0 bases to trimming and J lost 4 bases, with 15 bases between them. The CDR3 is 17 residues long. Per the germline V gene, CDR1 is SSHAT and CDR2 is FNYEAQ (reference sequence). The DNA of the CDR3 is TGTGCCAGCAGCTTAGCCCCCGGGGGGCAGAGCACCGGGGAGCTGTTTTTT. It encodes CASSLAPGGQSTGELFF.

The chain links TRBV28 to TRBJ2-7; 7 bases are shared with TRBD1. V was pared by 8 bases and J by 2 bases, with 6 bases of the junction left unmatched. The CDR3 extends over 13 amino acids. Germline lookup yields CDR1 MDHEN and CDR2 SYDVKM. Here the CDR3 DNA reads TGTGCCAGCTCCGACAGGGTGACCTACGAGCAGTACGTC. Residues: CASSDRVTYEQYV.

This rearrangement joins TRBV19 to TRBJ2-1; D not certain. Looked up from germline, CDR1 is LNHDA and CDR2 is SQIVND (reference sequence). This CDR3 is 11 amino acids long. The V end lost 1 base, the J end lost 10 bases, and 5 bases lay between the germline ends. CDR3 protein: CASSIATEQFF. CDR3 coding DNA: TGTGCCAGTAGTATAGCGACAGAGCAGTTCTTC.

This clonotype was recorded once. The chain joins TRBV5-1 to TRBJ2-1; 8 bases map to TRBD1. This CDR3 is built from 13 residues. The junction had 7 bases not matched to a gene; V was cut back by 4 bases and J by 10 bases. Germline loops: CDR1 SGHRS, CDR2 YFSETQ. CDR3 DNA sequence: TGCGCCAGCAGCCCGGACAGGGTTCGGGAGCAGTTCTTC. This sequence encodes CASSPDRVREQFF.

The CDR3 DNA reads TGTGCCAGCAGCTTAGGAGGGGGGGAGCGTTACGAGCAGTACGTC. Protein sequence: CASSLGGGERYEQYV. The rearrangement links TRBV7-8 to TRBJ2-7; maybe TRBD2 (7 bases). V lost 1 base and J lost 4, with 14 bases in between. Per the germline V gene, CDR1 is SGHVS and CDR2 is FQNEAQ. There are 15 residues in the CDR3.

The genes are TRBV6-6 and TRBJ2-1; 7 bases map to TRBD1. The trim removed 1 base at V and 5 bases at J, leaving 2 bases unmatched. CDR3 length: 14 amino acids. CDR1 is MNHNY and CDR2 is SVGAGI in the germline V gene (reference sequence). This CDR3 reads CASSYWDRNNEQFF. Written as DNA, the CDR3 is TGTGCCAGCAGTTACTGGGACAGAAACAATGAGCAGTTCTTC.

The chain recombines TRBV7-9 with TRBJ1-1, with 8 bases identical to TRBD1. The J segment lost 8 bases and the V segment lost 4 bases, leaving 3 bases of the junction unmatched. CDR1 is SEHNR and CDR2 is FQNEAQ in the germline V gene (reference sequence). This CDR3 has 12 residues. The CDR3 loop reads CASSSWDREAFF. In DNA, the CDR3 is TGTGCCAGCAGCTCCTGGGACAGGGAAGCTTTCTTT.

This clonotype was found a few times. The V call is TRBV4-1, the J call TRBJ1-1; 7 nucleotides line up with TRBD1. Germline lookup yields CDR1 MGHRA and CDR2 YSYEKL. V shed 4 bases and J 6 bases; nucleotides not matched to a gene: 5. This CDR3 spans 13 amino acids. The CDR3 region is CASSLIQGPEAFF. The CDR3 bases are TGCGCCAGCAGCCTGATACAGGGGCCTGAAGCTTTCTTT.

V gene TRBV5-5 combines with J gene TRBJ1-1, with D possibly TRBD1 on 5 matching bases. Germline CDR1 SGHKS, CDR2 YYEKEE (reference sequence). The CDR3 is 13 amino acids. Trimming removed 4 bases from V and 5 bases from J, with 12 bases in between. In DNA form, the CDR3 reads TGTGCCAGCAGCCTGGGGGGGGATACTGAAGCTTTCTTT. Protein product: CASSLGGDTEAFF.

A few counts support this clonotype. The V call is TRBV5-1, the J call TRBJ2-1; 7 nucleotides align to TRBD1. CDR1 and CDR2 (germline): SGHRS, YFSETQ. V was pared by 2 bases and J by 7 bases, with 3 bases of the junction left unmatched. The CDR3 is made up of 13 amino acids. CDR3 amino acids: CASSFIRGNEQFF. The DNA of the CDR3 is TGCGCCAGCAGCTTCATCAGGGGGAATGAGCAGTTCTTC.

This clonotype appeared a few times. The V and J genes are TRBV5-6 and TRBJ1-5; 8 bases fit TRBD1. Looked up from germline, CDR1 is SGHDT and CDR2 is YYEEEE. With 5 bases clipped from V and 5 bases from J, the junction kept 3 bases outside the gene matches. CDR3 size: 13 residues. CDR3 amino acids: CASSSGGDQPQHF. The DNA of the CDR3 is TGTGCCAGCAGTTCAGGGGGCGATCAGCCCCAGCATTTT.

This chain uses TRBV11-2 with TRBJ2-3; possible D gene TRBD2, 7 bases. The CDR3 runs 13 residues. V was cut by 8 bases and J by 2 bases, with 11 bases left in between. Germline loops: CDR1 SGHAT, CDR2 FQNNGV. The CDR3 DNA reads as TGTGCCAGCCGGGGGGCAAACACAGATACGCAGTATTTT. Translated: CASRGANTDTQYF.